One sample yielded the 32 T cell receptor beta chains listed below, sequenced in a study of identical twins. One entry per CDR3 protein results from TCRdb running MiXCR on the 5' RACE reads. Of 1,800,000 or so distinct CDR3 sequences listed, about 31% are singletons. The sequenced sample consisted of cord blood. The receptors originated from a newborn girl in good health.

V usage is TRBV10-3 and J usage is TRBJ1-5, with D perhaps matching TRBD1 (6 bases). The CDR3 is 13 residues long. The V and J ends lost 5 bases and 6 bases respectively, with 11 bases between them. Germline lookup yields CDR1 ENHRY and CDR2 SYGVKD. The CDR3 DNA sequence: TGTGCCATCAGTTCAGGGGCTGGTCAGCCCCAGCATTTT. This translates into CAISSGAGQPQHF.

The chain uses TRBV10-2 and TRBJ1-1, with a weak D call TRBD1 (5 bases). CDR1 WSHSY and CDR2 SAAADI come from the germline V gene. Trimming shortened V by 6 bases and J by 0 bases, and 8 bases separated the two germline ends. The CDR3 totals 13 residues. This CDR3 reads CASSAGMNTEAFF. For the CDR3, the DNA is TGCGCCAGCAGCGCAGGGATGAACACTGAAGCTTTCTTT.

The rearrangement joins TRBV7-2 to TRBJ2-5; 10 bases are shared with TRBD2. Per the germline V gene, CDR1 is SGHTA and CDR2 is FQGNSA. V trimming: 1 base; J trimming: 6 bases; junction bases outside the gene matches: 8. The CDR3 loop spans 16 amino acids. As DNA, the CDR3 is TGTGCCAGCAGCTTAGAGACAGCGGGGGGGGAAAAGACCCAGTACTTC. Its translation is CASSLETAGGEKTQYF.

This clonotype was seen ten or more times. This rearrangement joins TRBV4-2 to TRBJ2-5; D remains unclear. TRBJ2-4 matches the DNA end more closely, so the J call is doubtful. Per germline, CDR1 LGHNA and CDR2 YNFKEQ. CDR3 length equals 13 residues. The chain's CDR3 is CASSQESGPIQYF. The CDR3 DNA sequence: TGTGCCAGCAGCCAAGAATCCGGACCCATTCAGTACTTC.

This clonotype is a singleton in its sample. This sequence joins TRBV9 and TRBJ2-5; unclear D gene. Germline CDR1 is SGDLS and CDR2 is YYNGEE. The CDR3 is 14 amino acids. V lost 0 bases and J lost 11, with 17 bases in between. The CDR3 DNA reads TGTGCCAGCAGCGTAGAAGGATTCTGGGATGAGCAGTACTTC. Translated: CASSVEGFWDEQYF.

This clonotype was counted between two and nine times. This chain uses TRBV20-1 with TRBJ2-7; 10 positions agree with TRBD2. This CDR3 contains 15 residues. Trimming took 6 bases from V and 7 from J; bases not matched to a gene: 15. Germline values: CDR1 DFQATT, CDR2 SNEGSKA (reference sequence). The CDR3 DNA sequence: TGCAGTGCCCGACGTGCGGCTAGCGGGGGCGATGAGCAGTACTTC. Translating gives CSARRAASGGDEQYF.

A word on this clonotype: This may come from a read error, since a much larger clone is one base off. The rearrangement uses TRBV20-1 and TRBJ2-5; D gene uncertain. The CDR3 is made up of 12 amino acids. Germline CDR1 and CDR2: DFQATT and SNEGSKA (reference sequence). The CDR3 nucleotides are TGCAGTGCTAGAGATATCGGCGAGACCCGGTACTTC. The encoded protein is CSARDIGETRYF.

Notes on this clonotype: A junction boundary mismatches the germline segment, possibly from a read error. The rearrangement joins TRBV28 to TRBJ1-2; 8 bases are shared with TRBD1. CDR3 length equals 16 residues. The germline V gene has CDR1 MDHEN and CDR2 SYDVKM. DNA of the CDR3: TGTGCCAACAGTCCCCGGACAGGGAGGGCTTACTATGGCTACACCTTC. It specifies CANSPRTGRAYYGYTF.

This clonotype occurred a few times. The rearrangement links TRBV28 to TRBJ2-1; TRBD2 matches at 7 bases. Germline-derived CDR1 and CDR2 are MDHEN and SYDVKM. The CDR3 runs to 15 residues. Trimming took 3 bases from V and 3 from J; bases not matched to a gene: 5. CDR3 protein: CASSFPAGVYNEQFF. The CDR3 DNA is TGTGCCAGCAGTTTTCCCGCGGGAGTCTACAATGAGCAGTTCTTC.

This clonotype was detected only a few times. The chain's CDR3 is CASSLDGVAGGFTDTQYF. The CDR3 DNA reads TGTGCCAGCAGCTTAGATGGGGTAGCGGGGGGATTCACAGATACGCAGTATTTT. The chain uses TRBV11-2 and TRBJ2-3; 10 bases line up with TRBD2. The J segment lost 2 bases and the V segment lost 0 bases, leaving 8 bases of the junction unmatched. The CDR3 is made up of 18 amino acids. Germline values: CDR1 SGHAT, CDR2 FQNNGV.

The CDR3 loop reads CSAIDRTKNNGYTF. In nucleotides, the CDR3 is TGCAGTGCGATAGATAGGACGAAAAATAATGGCTACACCTTC. This chain links TRBV20-1 with TRBJ1-2; D remains unclear. The CDR3 is 14 residues long. The V gene lost 6 bases and the J gene lost 6 bases, with 20 bases spanning the gap. The germline V gene has CDR1 DFQATT and CDR2 SNEGSKA (reference sequence).

J is TRBJ2-4 and V is TRBV20-1; D gene unclear. This CDR3 is built from 14 residues. V was shortened by 3 bases and J by 6 bases, with 15 bases between the two germline ends. Germline V lookup: CDR1 DFQATT, CDR2 SNEGSKA (reference sequence). CDR3 amino acids: CSARNRKVGNIQYF. For the CDR3, the DNA is TGCAGTGCTAGGAACAGAAAAGTAGGAAACATTCAGTACTTC.

The chain couples TRBV27 to TRBJ2-1; D remains ambiguous. Germline V lookup: CDR1 MNHEY, CDR2 SMNVEV (reference sequence). This CDR3 region has 14 residues. The V end lost 1 base, the J end lost 10 bases, and 14 bases lay between the germline ends. The CDR3 spells CASSLFPGSYEQFF. CDR3 coding DNA: TGTGCCAGCAGTTTATTCCCAGGTTCCTACGAGCAGTTCTTC.

This clonotype has at least ten counts. The rearrangement links TRBV7-9 to TRBJ2-1, with D tentatively TRBD1 or TRBD2 (5 bases each). Germline CDR1 is SEHNR and CDR2 is FQNEAQ (reference sequence). This CDR3 is 16 amino acids long. Trimming left V 1 base short and J 7 bases short, with 17 bases between. CDR3 region: CASSLDAAGTENEQFF. The CDR3 nucleotides are TGTGCCAGCAGCTTAGATGCGGCCGGGACGGAGAATGAGCAGTTCTTC. The full variable domain, in which reference TRBV7-9 and TRBJ2-1 provide the parts outside the CDR3, is DTGVSQNPRHKITKRGQNVTFRCDPISEHNRLYWYRQTLGQGPEFLTYFQNEAQLEKSRLLSDRFSAERPKGSFSTLEIQRTEQGDSAMYLCASSLDAAGTENEQFFGPGTRLTVL.

The table lists this clonotype with a few counts. This chain links TRBV15 with TRBJ2-2; D not certain. The CDR3 is 13 residues long. V dropped 0 bases and J dropped 3 bases, with 2 bases sitting between them. The V gene's germline CDR1 is LNHNV and CDR2 YYDKDF (reference sequence). CDR3 loop: CATSRDHTGELFF. CDR3 nucleotides: TGTGCCACCAGCAGAGATCACACCGGGGAGCTGTTTTTT.

Regarding this clonotype: A read error may be the cause here, since a much bigger clone is one base away. This chain uses TRBV20-1 with TRBJ1-5; D is possibly TRBD1 (6 bases). The CDR3 contains 12 residues. CDR1 DFQATT and CDR2 SNEGSKA come from the germline V gene (reference sequence). The CDR3 loop reads CNARGGYQPQHF. In nucleotides, the CDR3 is TGCAATGCTAGGGGGGGATATCAGCCCCAGCATTTT.

The rearrangement uses TRBV20-1 and TRBJ2-1; 11 nucleotides align to TRBD2. The CDR3 totals 21 residues. J gave up 2 bases and V 0 bases, and 18 bases lay outside the gene matches. Germline V lookup: CDR1 DFQATT, CDR2 SNEGSKA (reference sequence). This CDR3 is CSARDHALTSGTPGPYNEQFF. The CDR3 coding sequence is TGCAGTGCTAGAGACCATGCCTTGACTAGCGGGACCCCTGGGCCCTACAATGAGCAGTTCTTC.

The chain recombines TRBV20-1 with TRBJ1-4, with no clear D. V lost 0 bases and J 0 bases, leaving 5 bases between the germline ends. This CDR3 has 14 residues. Germline CDR1 DFQATT, CDR2 SNEGSKA (reference sequence). Here the CDR3 DNA reads TGCAGTGCTAGAGATTTTGCAACTAATGAAAAACTGTTTTTT. The encoded protein is CSARDFATNEKLFF.

The table lists this clonotype with a few counts. The genes are TRBV9 and TRBJ2-3, with D possibly TRBD2 on 6 matching bases. V was cut by 4 bases and J by 1 base, with 16 bases left in between. Germline CDR1 is SGDLS and CDR2 is YYNGEE. The CDR3 loop spans 16 amino acids. The CDR3 loop reads CASSSPLASGTDTQYF. The CDR3 nucleotides read TGTGCCAGCAGCTCCCCCCTAGCTAGCGGCACAGATACGCAGTATTTT.

In regard to this clonotype: Germline and junction disagree at one end, which may indicate a read error. The CDR3 DNA reads TGTGCCATCAGTGAGACCGGGACAGGGTATTACGGGCAGTACTTC. Translating gives CAISETGTGYYGQYF. The rearrangement uses TRBV10-3 and TRBJ2-7, with 9 bases matching TRBD1. The CDR3 spans 15 residues. Germline lookup yields CDR1 ENHRY and CDR2 SYGVKD.

The chain employs TRBV4-1 and TRBJ1-1; D remains unclear. The V and J ends lost 1 base and 1 base respectively, with 10 bases between them. Germline V gene data show CDR1 as MGHRA and CDR2 as YSYEKL. The CDR3 contains 15 residues. CDR3 DNA: TGCGCCAGCAGCCAAGTGACCCCAGGGAACACTGAAGCTTTCTTT. Protein sequence: CASSQVTPGNTEAFF.

The V call is TRBV7-2, the J call TRBJ2-6; D possibly corresponds to TRBD2 (6 bases). The CDR3 runs to 17 residues. Germline V gives CDR1 SGHTA, CDR2 FQGNSA. Trimming removed 5 bases from V and 0 bases from J, with 14 bases in between. DNA of the CDR3: TGTGCCAGCAGCCAAGCGGGCAATCCCTCTGGGGCCAACGTCCTGACTTTC. Its translation is CASSQAGNPSGANVLTF.

The chain carries TRBV11-2 and TRBJ2-3, with D possibly TRBD2 on 5 matching bases. V shed 2 bases and J shed 4 bases, with 19 bases lying between them. The CDR3 is 17 amino acids. The germline CDR1 and CDR2 sequences are SGHAT and FQNNGV. CDR3 nucleotide sequence: TGTGCCAGCAGCTTATACCCTTTGGCGGGTGGTGCAGATACGCAGTATTTT. Protein sequence: CASSLYPLAGGADTQYF.

J is TRBJ1-1 and V is TRBV7-9; weak D call: TRBD1 (5 bases). CDR1 is SEHNR and CDR2 is FQNEAQ in the germline V gene (reference sequence). The CDR3 consists of 11 residues. Trimming left V 4 bases short and J 10 bases short, with 10 bases between. CDR3 in DNA: TGTGCCAGCAGCTCGGGGGATGGAGCTTTCTTT. Translating it yields CASSSGDGAFF.

This clonotype was seen only a few times. The chain recombines TRBV29-1 with TRBJ2-7, with D possibly TRBD2 on 7 matching bases. The CDR3 loop spans 13 amino acids. The V gene's germline CDR1 is SQVTM and CDR2 ANQGSEA. The V and J ends lost 6 bases and 2 bases respectively, with 14 bases between them. The CDR3, as DNA: TGCAGCGTAGGGGGGGTAAGGGCCTACGAGCAGTACTTC. It encodes CSVGGVRAYEQYF.

This clonotype was seen only a few times. The genes are TRBV20-1 and TRBJ2-5; D is unresolved. The DNA end is a closer match to TRBJ2-7, so the J assignment may be wrong. This CDR3 has 11 residues. Germline CDR1 reads DFQATT; CDR2 reads SNEGSKA (reference sequence). The CDR3 DNA sequence: TGCAGTGCTCTGGACGATTACGAGCAGTACTTC. Translated, it gives CSALDDYEQYF.

The chain is built from TRBV7-2 and TRBJ2-1; 11 bases match TRBD2. The CDR3 contains 18 residues. Germline trimming cut 2 bases from V and 12 bases from J; bases unmatched to any gene: 18. Per germline, CDR1 SGHTA and CDR2 FQGNSA. The CDR3 loop reads CASSLLGAAGTSGPGQFF. As DNA, the CDR3 is TGTGCCAGCAGCTTACTGGGAGCTGCCGGGACTAGCGGTCCCGGGCAGTTCTTC.

The chain couples TRBV9 to TRBJ2-4, with 10 positions matching TRBD2. The J call is uncertain, as TRBJ2-5 better fits the DNA end. The CDR3 runs to 15 residues. Per germline, CDR1 SGDLS and CDR2 YYNGEE. The CDR3 protein is CASSVTSGAPETQYF. CDR3 nucleotides: TGTGCCAGCAGCGTAACTAGCGGGGCCCCAGAGACCCAGTACTTC.

A few counts support this clonotype. This chain joins TRBV25-1 and TRBJ2-7; TRBD1 might be the D (6 bases). The CDR3 consists of 14 residues. Germline V gene lookup returns CDR1 MGHDK and CDR2 SYGVNS. The ends were cut back, 4 bases at V and 4 bases at J, with 14 bases in the middle. The CDR3, as DNA: TGTGCCAGCAGTGGGTGGGGGCCTCAATACGAGCAGTACTTC. Translating gives CASSGWGPQYEQYF.

CDR3 amino acids: CASSRDRANNQPQHF. The CDR3 coding sequence is TGTGCCAGTAGTAGGGACAGGGCGAACAATCAGCCCCAGCATTTT. This chain links TRBV19 with TRBJ1-5; 9 positions match TRBD1. J lost 3 bases, V lost 4 bases, and 4 bases had no gene match. Germline V gene sequence: CDR1 LNHDA, CDR2 SQIVND (reference sequence). The CDR3 totals 15 residues.

This clonotype showed up just a few times. This sequence joins TRBV27 and TRBJ2-7, with 8 nucleotides matching TRBD2. Germline CDR1 is MNHEY and CDR2 is SMNVEV (reference sequence). The V and J ends lost 2 bases and 7 bases, in that order; junction bases with no gene match: 7. CDR3 length: 14 residues. The CDR3 DNA sequence: TGTGCCAGCAGTTTAGATAGCGGGGTGGGTGAGCAGTACTTC. Translating it yields CASSLDSGVGEQYF.

This clonotype turned up a few times. This chain joins TRBV4-1 and TRBJ2-1; 15 bases are shared with TRBD2. CDR3 size: 18 residues. The junction had 4 bases not matched to a gene; V was cut back by 1 base and J by 3 bases. The germline gives CDR1 MGHRA, CDR2 YSYEKL. CDR3 region: CASSQGTSGGAGYNEQFF. CDR3 DNA: TGCGCCAGCAGCCAAGGGACTAGCGGGGGGGCCGGCTACAATGAGCAGTTCTTC.